This T cell receptor (beta chain) was identified during a study of blood T cell repertoires in COVID-19. V was clipped by 4 bases and J by 2 bases; unmatched bases: 1. This CDR3 is 12 amino acids long. The germline gives CDR1 SQVTM, CDR2 ANQGSEA. Original analysis: Reference gene primer amplification gave estimated nucleated cell counts. TCRdb's table, derived via immunoSEQ multiplex PCR, lists solely in-frame clones and lacks some. V, J and clone size are those of that table, while D and trimming were read from the DNA. The data show 400,000 to 450,000 clones, 89% seen once. The chain links TRBV29-1 to TRBJ2-5; 7 nucleotides agree with TRBD1. The specimen was peripheral blood. The TCR originated in a woman between 40 and 55 years old with COVID-19, enrolled during active disease. CDR3 sequence reads: CSVVTGQETQYF. CDR3 DNA: TGCAGCGTTGTGACAGGGCAAGAGACCCAGTACTTC. The full variable domain, its missing parts supplied by reference TRBV29-1 and TRBJ2-5, is SAVISQKPSRDICQRGTSLTIQCQVDSQVTMMFWYRQQPGQSLTLIATANQGSEATYESGFVIDKFPISRPNLTFSTLTVSNMSPEDSSIYLCSVVTGQETQYFGPGTRLLVL.